This TCR beta chain was retrieved from a study of T cells in Graves' hyperthyroidism and ophthalmopathy. Overall study: Before any treatment, at initial diagnosis, peripheral blood was collected. Study-level findings and limits: Ophthalmopathy got predicted by the model a median about 6.7 months before its onset.

The source material, RNA transcripts, was used to amplify TCR beta CDR3 regions. HTBI primers were the set used in a first-round RT-PCR of the TCR CDR3. TCRdb called the multiplex PCR reads again in MiXCR, with one record for every CDR3 protein. Among 500,000 to 650,000 distinct CDR3 sequences listed, 15% to 20% were seen once. Active moderate-to-severe ophthalmopathy, Clinical Activity Score at least 3, NOSPECS at least 4, under 3 months' duration. Over 8 ml fresh peripheral blood yielded the PBMCs. To note about this clonotype: Its target is unknown.

V shed 1 base and J shed 4 bases, with 10 bases lying between them. The CDR3 has 14 amino acids. Germline V CDR1 and CDR2: SGHTA, FQGTGA. The chain uses TRBV7-3 and TRBJ2-5, with a weak D call TRBD1 (7 bases). The TCR was taken from a woman aged 18-30 years with Graves' ophthalmopathy. Sequences were obtained from blood. The chain's CDR3 is CASSLRQGGETQYF. The CDR3 DNA follows: TGTGCCAGCAGCTTAAGACAGGGAGGAGAGACCCAGTACTTC.